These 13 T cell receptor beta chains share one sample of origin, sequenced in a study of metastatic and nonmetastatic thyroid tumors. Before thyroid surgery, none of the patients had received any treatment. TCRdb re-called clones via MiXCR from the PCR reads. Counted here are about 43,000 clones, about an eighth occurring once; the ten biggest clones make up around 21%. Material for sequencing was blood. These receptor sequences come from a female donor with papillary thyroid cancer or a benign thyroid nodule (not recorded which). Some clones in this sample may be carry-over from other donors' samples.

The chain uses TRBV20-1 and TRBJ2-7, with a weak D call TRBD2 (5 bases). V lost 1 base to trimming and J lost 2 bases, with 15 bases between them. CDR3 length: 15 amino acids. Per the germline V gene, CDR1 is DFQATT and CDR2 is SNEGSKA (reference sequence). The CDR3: CSARGSGGLTYEQYF. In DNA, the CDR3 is TGCAGTGCTAGAGGCTCGGGCGGGTTAACCTACGAGCAGTACTTC.

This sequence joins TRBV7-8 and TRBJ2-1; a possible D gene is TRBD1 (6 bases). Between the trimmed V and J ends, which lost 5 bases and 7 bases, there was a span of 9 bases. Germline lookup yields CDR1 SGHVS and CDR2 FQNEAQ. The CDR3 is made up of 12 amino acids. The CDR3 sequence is CASSAGTNEQFF. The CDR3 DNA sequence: TGTGCCAGCAGCGCCGGGACAAATGAGCAGTTCTTC.

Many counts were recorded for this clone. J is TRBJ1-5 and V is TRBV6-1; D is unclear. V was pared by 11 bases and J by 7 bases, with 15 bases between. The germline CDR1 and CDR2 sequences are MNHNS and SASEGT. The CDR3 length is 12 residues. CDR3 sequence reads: CARQAGSQPQHF. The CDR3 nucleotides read TGTGCCCGGCAGGCGGGGTCCCAGCCCCAGCATTTT.

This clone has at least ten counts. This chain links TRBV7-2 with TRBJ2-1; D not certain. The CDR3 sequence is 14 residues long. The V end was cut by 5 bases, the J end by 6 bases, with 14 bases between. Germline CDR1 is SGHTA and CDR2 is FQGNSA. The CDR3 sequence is CASSPSGPINEQFF. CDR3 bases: TGTGCCAGCAGCCCGTCCGGGCCTATCAATGAGCAGTTCTTC.

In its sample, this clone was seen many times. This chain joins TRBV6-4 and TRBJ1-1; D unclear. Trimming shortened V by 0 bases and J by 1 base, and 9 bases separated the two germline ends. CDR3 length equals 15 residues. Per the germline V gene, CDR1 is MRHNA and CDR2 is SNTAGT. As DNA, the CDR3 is TGTGCCAGCAGTGACTCGAGTCGGGGGAACACTGAAGCTTTCTTT. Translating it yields CASSDSSRGNTEAFF.

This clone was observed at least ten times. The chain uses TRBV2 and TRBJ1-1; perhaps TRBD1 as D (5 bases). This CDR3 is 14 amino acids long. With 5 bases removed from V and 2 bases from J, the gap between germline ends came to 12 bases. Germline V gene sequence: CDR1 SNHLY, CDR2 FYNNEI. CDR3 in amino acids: CASSTGTSNTEAFF. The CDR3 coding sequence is TGTGCCAGCAGTACCGGGACCTCTAACACTGAAGCTTTCTTT.

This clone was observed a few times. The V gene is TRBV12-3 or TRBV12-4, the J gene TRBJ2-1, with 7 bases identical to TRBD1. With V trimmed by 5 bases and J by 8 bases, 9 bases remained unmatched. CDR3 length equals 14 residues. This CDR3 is CASSLSQGDHEQFF. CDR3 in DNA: TGTGCCAGCAGTCTCTCCCAGGGGGATCATGAGCAGTTCTTC.

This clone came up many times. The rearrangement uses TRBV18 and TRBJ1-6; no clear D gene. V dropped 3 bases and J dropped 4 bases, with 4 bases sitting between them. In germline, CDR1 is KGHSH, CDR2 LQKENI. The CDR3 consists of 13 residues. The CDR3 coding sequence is TGTGCCAGCTCACCCCAATATAATTCACCCCTCCACTTT. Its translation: CASSPQYNSPLHF. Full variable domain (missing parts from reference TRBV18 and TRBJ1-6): NAGVMQNPRHLVRRRGQEARLRCSPMKGHSHVYWYRQLPEEGLKFMVYLQKENIIDESGMPKERFSAEFPKEGPSILRIQQVVRGDSAAYFCASSPQYNSPLHFGNGTRLTVT.

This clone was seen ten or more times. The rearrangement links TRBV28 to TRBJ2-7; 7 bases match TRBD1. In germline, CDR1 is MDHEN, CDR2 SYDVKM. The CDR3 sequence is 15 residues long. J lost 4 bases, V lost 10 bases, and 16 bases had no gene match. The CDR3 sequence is CATQGEGGREYEQYF. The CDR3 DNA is TGTGCCACCCAGGGTGAAGGGGGCAGGGAATACGAGCAGTACTTC.

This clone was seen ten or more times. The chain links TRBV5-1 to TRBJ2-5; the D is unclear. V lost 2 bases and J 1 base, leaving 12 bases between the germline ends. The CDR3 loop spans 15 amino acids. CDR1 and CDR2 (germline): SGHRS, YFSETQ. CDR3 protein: CASSLTLVSQETQYF. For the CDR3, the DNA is TGCGCCAGCAGCTTAACCTTAGTAAGCCAAGAGACCCAGTACTTC.

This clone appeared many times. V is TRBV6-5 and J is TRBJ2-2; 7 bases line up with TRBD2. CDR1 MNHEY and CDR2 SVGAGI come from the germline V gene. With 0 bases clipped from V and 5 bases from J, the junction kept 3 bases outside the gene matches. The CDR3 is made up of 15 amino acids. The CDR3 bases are TGTGCCAGCAGTTACTCGGGAGGGCCTACCGGGGAGCTGTTTTTT. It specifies CASSYSGGPTGELFF.

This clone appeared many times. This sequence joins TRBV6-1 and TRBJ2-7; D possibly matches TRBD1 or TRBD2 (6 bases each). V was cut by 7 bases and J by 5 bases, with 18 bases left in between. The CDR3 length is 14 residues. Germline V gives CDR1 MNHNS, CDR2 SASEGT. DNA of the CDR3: TGTGCCAGCAATCCTACAGGGAGGATCGACGAGCAGTACTTC. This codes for CASNPTGRIDEQYF.

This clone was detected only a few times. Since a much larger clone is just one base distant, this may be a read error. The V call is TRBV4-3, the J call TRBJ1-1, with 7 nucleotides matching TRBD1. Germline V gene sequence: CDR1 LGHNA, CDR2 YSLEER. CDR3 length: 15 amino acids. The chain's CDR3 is CASGQDRQGGTEAFF. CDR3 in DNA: TGCGCCAGCGGCCAAGATAGGCAGGGGGGAACTGAAGCTTTCTTT.